This note documents a single T cell receptor beta chain sequence. This sample is part of a study of PD-L1 blockade in urothelial cancer. Overall study context: The patients first took atezolizumab around 2014, receiving 1,200 mg intravenously every 3 weeks.

Synthetic TCR analog templates were spiked into each PCR. The repertoire was sequenced with immunoSEQ multiplex PCR; TCRdb's copy has only in-frame clones and lacks some. The profile covers roughly 49,000 clones, with nearly 90% appearing a single time and under 9% taken by the ten largest. Trimming removed 10 bases from V and 1 base from J; junction bases left unmatched: 3. Germline CDR1 MNHEY, CDR2 SVGAGI. The length of the CDR3 is 13 residues. This TCR was sampled from a man in his 60s with urothelial cancer. This chain joins TRBV6-5 and TRBJ2-4; 8 bases agree with TRBD1. The material sequenced was PBMCs, taken around atezolizumab (anti-PD-L1) treatment. The CDR3, as DNA: TGTGCCACCGGGGACAGGGCCAAAAACATTCAGTACTTC. Translation gives CATGDRAKNIQYF.